Below, 18 T cell receptor beta chains from the same sample are listed, as sequenced in a study of blood T cells in healthy people across ages. Combining a sample-barcoded 5' primer with a J-beta primer mix, a second PCR ran for roughly 6 to 11 cycles. TCRdb analysed the 5' RACE reads with MiXCR anew, one entry per CDR3 protein. The sample has 850,000 to 950,000 distinct CDR3 sequences; 25% to 30% are singletons. The sample taken for sequencing was blood. These TCRs come from a woman aged 80 or older in good health.

This clonotype was seen repeatedly, ten times or more. The DNA of the CDR3 is TGCGCCAGCAGCCAGGGGCCGGTTGGGACCCAGTACTTC. It encodes CASSQGPVGTQYF. This sequence joins TRBV4-3 and TRBJ2-5, with D possibly TRBD1 on 5 matching bases. The CDR3 has 13 amino acids. Germline assignment: CDR1 LGHNA and CDR2 YSLEER. Trimming pared 3 bases from V and 7 bases from J, leaving 12 bases between.

This clonotype was recorded at least ten times. The V gene is TRBV24-1, the J gene TRBJ2-1; the D gene is possibly TRBD2 (6 bases). The CDR3 spans 12 residues. Germline lookup yields CDR1 KGHDR and CDR2 SFDVKD. Between the trimmed V and J ends, which lost 6 bases and 8 bases, there was a span of 10 bases. The CDR3 DNA follows: TGTGCCACCAGTAGGAGGGGAGATGAGCAGTTCTTC. Encoded protein: CATSRRGDEQFF.

The gene calls are TRBV12-3 or TRBV12-4 and TRBJ1-1, with D perhaps TRBD1 (6 bases). CDR3 size: 14 residues. Trimming shortened V by 4 bases and J by 7 bases, and 16 bases separated the two germline ends. The CDR3 region has the DNA TGTGCCAGCAGTTGGTCTTCTTGGGACAATGAAGCTTTCTTT. Its protein is CASSWSSWDNEAFF.

The chain links TRBV7-9 to TRBJ1-1; D not resolved. Germline V gives CDR1 SEHNR, CDR2 FQNEAQ (reference sequence). With 1 base removed from V and 7 bases from J, the gap between germline ends came to 10 bases. The CDR3 has 13 amino acids. The CDR3 region has the DNA TGTGCCAGCAGCTTAGATCGGTGGGGTGAAGCTTTCTTT. Amino acid sequence: CASSLDRWGEAFF.

On this clonotype: A read error may be the cause here, since a much bigger clone is one base away. This sequence joins TRBV20-1 and TRBJ2-1; D might be TRBD2 (6 bases). The CDR3 is made up of 12 amino acids. Germline V gene sequence: CDR1 DFQATT, CDR2 SNEGSKA (reference sequence). CDR3 sequence: CRASAGNNEQFF. The DNA of the CDR3 is TGCAGGGCTAGCGCAGGGAACAATGAGCAGTTCTTC.

This clonotype appeared a few times. This rearrangement joins TRBV4-1 to TRBJ2-1; weak D call: TRBD1 (5 bases). There are 13 residues in the CDR3. Per the germline V gene, CDR1 is MGHRA and CDR2 is YSYEKL. The germline V and J ends were trimmed by 0 bases and 15 bases, with 15 bases remaining between them. DNA of the CDR3: TGCGCCAGCAGCCAAGAGGGTTTAGGGGCCCGGTTCTTC. Translation: CASSQEGLGARFF.

J is TRBJ1-2 and V is TRBV2, with D unresolved. Germline-derived CDR1 and CDR2 are SNHLY and FYNNEI. V lost 3 bases to trimming and J lost 2 bases, with 13 bases between them. This CDR3 region has 15 residues. The CDR3 coding sequence is TGTGCCAGCAGTGATGGAGGGAGTAGAAACTATGGCTACACCTTC. This encodes CASSDGGSRNYGYTF.

This clonotype was observed many times. The DNA for the CDR3 is TGCGCCAGCAGCTTGGCCGGGGGGGCCGGTGGAAATTCACCCCTCCACTTT. Encoded protein: CASSLAGGAGGNSPLHF. The chain uses TRBV5-1 and TRBJ1-6, with D tentatively TRBD1 (6 bases). Germline V gene lookup returns CDR1 SGHRS and CDR2 YFSETQ. CDR3 size: 17 residues. Trimming removed 0 bases from V and 7 bases from J, with 17 bases in between.

This clonotype was seen a few times. This may be a read error, as it is one base from a much larger clone. The chain joins TRBV6-2 or TRBV6-3 to TRBJ2-5; D is perhaps TRBD2 (5 bases). V lost 7 bases and J 9 bases, leaving 27 bases between the germline ends. The CDR3 is made up of 16 amino acids. CDR1 MNHEY and CDR2 SVGEGT come from the germline V gene. CDR3 region: CASNSRRQEARKSQYF. The CDR3, as DNA: TGTGCCAGCAACTCCCGGAGGCAGGAGGCTCGTAAGTCCCAGTACTTC.

The V and J genes are TRBV27 and TRBJ2-5; no clear D gene. The better agreement between TRBJ2-7 and the DNA end casts doubt on the J call. Germline CDR1 MNHEY, CDR2 SMNVEV (reference sequence). The CDR3 sequence is 13 residues long. In DNA form, the CDR3 reads TGTGCCAGCAGTTCGACCCCGGCCTACGAGCAGTACTTC. Translated: CASSSTPAYEQYF.

The chain links TRBV9 to TRBJ2-1; 8 bases map to TRBD1. The V gene end was trimmed by 2 bases and the J gene end by 13 bases; junction bases not matched to a gene: 14. This CDR3 region has 15 residues. CDR1 and CDR2 (germline): SGDLS, YYNGEE. CDR3 sequence: CASSVRAGGEETQFF. DNA of the CDR3: TGTGCCAGCAGCGTTAGGGCAGGGGGCGAAGAGACCCAGTTCTTC.

This clonotype was counted ten times or more. The gene calls are TRBV5-1 and TRBJ2-1; TRBD2 aligns across 10 bases. There are 18 residues in the CDR3. CDR1 is SGHRS, CDR2 YFSETQ, per germline. V lost 0 bases, J lost 4 bases, and 10 bases stayed unmatched. The DNA of the CDR3 is TGCGCCAGCAGCTTGGAGGCTAGCGGGGGCTCAGAGTACAATGAGCAGTTCTTC. Translated: CASSLEASGGSEYNEQFF.

The table lists this clonotype with many counts. The chain uses TRBV7-2 and TRBJ2-5, with 7 bases fitting TRBD2. V trimming: 2 bases; J trimming: 9 bases; junction bases outside the gene matches: 12. The CDR3 has 15 amino acids. Germline V gives CDR1 SGHTA, CDR2 FQGNSA. CDR3 protein: CASSLRGGLPASQYF. CDR3 DNA sequence: TGTGCCAGCAGCTTACGCGGGGGACTCCCCGCGTCCCAGTACTTC.

The gene calls are TRBV10-3 and TRBJ2-5; perhaps TRBD1 as D (5 bases). The CDR3 extends over 13 amino acids. CDR1 and CDR2 from the germline V gene are ENHRY and SYGVKD. V lost 6 bases and J lost 0, with 8 bases in between. This chain's CDR3 is CAISQGDQETQYF. For the CDR3, the DNA is TGTGCCATCAGCCAGGGCGACCAAGAGACCCAGTACTTC.

V is TRBV3-1 and J is TRBJ2-1; D may be TRBD1 or TRBD2 (5 bases each). The end of the DNA is better explained by TRBJ2-7, so the J call may be wrong. Per germline, CDR1 LGHDT and CDR2 YNNKEL (reference sequence). The CDR3 has 16 amino acids. Written as DNA, the CDR3 is TGTGCCAGCAGCCAAATAGGGACGAGCTCCTACAATGAGCAGTACTTC. Its translation: CASSQIGTSSYNEQYF.

This rearrangement joins TRBV4-3 to TRBJ2-1, with D perhaps assigned TRBD1 or TRBD2 (5 bases each). V was pared by 0 bases and J by 10 bases, with 19 bases between. Germline assignment: CDR1 LGHNA and CDR2 YSLEER. The CDR3 is 16 residues long. The DNA for the CDR3 is TGCGCCAGCAGCCAAGATCCGGGCAGAGGGGTGCGGGAGCAGTTCTTC. Its translation is CASSQDPGRGVREQFF.

The chain combines TRBV4-1 with TRBJ1-5, with D maybe TRBD1 (6 bases). The length of the CDR3 is 19 residues. The germline gives CDR1 MGHRA, CDR2 YSYEKL. V lost 1 base to trimming and J lost 2 bases, with 21 bases between them. CDR3 coding DNA: TGCGCCAGCAGCCAAGGACGGGCGACGGGGGCAGTGGGCAATCAGCCCCAGCATTTT. Translation: CASSQGRATGAVGNQPQHF.

This clonotype showed up many times. This chain connects TRBV5-6 to TRBJ2-7, with 9 bases aligning to TRBD1. The J segment lost 6 bases and the V segment lost 3 bases, leaving 7 bases of the junction unmatched. Germline V gene sequence: CDR1 SGHDT, CDR2 YYEEEE. The CDR3 extends over 14 amino acids. The CDR3, as DNA: TGTGCCAGCAGCTCCCGGGACAGGGTGCGCGAGCAGTACTTC. As protein: CASSSRDRVREQYF.